The rows below give T cell receptor beta chains drawn from one sample of a study of a mutant IDH1 vaccine in newly diagnosed glioma. Generated by immunoSEQ multiplex PCR, the TCRdb table keeps only in-frame clones and is missing some. This table has approximately 50,000 clones, more than 60% appearing once. No antigen is known for these receptors. The sequences come from PBMCs, collected from a glioma patient whose treatment included an IDH1 peptide vaccine. The source of these receptors is a man aged 35 to 55 with glioma. Each CDR3 is given with its conserved first and last residue. Fields, in order: D gene, J gene, clone size, V gene, CDR3 protein, CDR3 DNA. The D gene is left open where the match is weak. Only part of the rows carry a size: once, few, many, or a class if the clone is expanded.

NA	TRBJ1-1	NA	TRBV18	CASSPTGVQEAFF	TGTGCCAGCTCACCAACCGGGGTGCAGGAAGCTTTCTTT
TRBD1	TRBJ1-1	NA	TRBV5-5	CASSPGQANTEAFF	TGTGCCAGCAGCCCAGGACAGGCGAACACTGAAGCTTTCTTT
TRBD1	TRBJ2-2	NA	TRBV6-5	CASRGTGAFGELFF	TGTGCCAGCAGAGGGACAGGGGCGTTCGGGGAGCTGTTTTTT
NA	TRBJ2-1	NA	TRBV29-1	CSVEDGSPNNEQFF	TGCAGCGTTGAAGATGGGTCCCCTAACAATGAGCAGTTCTTC
TRBD1	TRBJ1-3	NA	TRBV5-6	CASSRFGTGGNTIYF	TGTGCCAGCAGCCGTTTCGGGACAGGTGGAAACACCATATATTTT
NA	TRBJ2-4	NA	TRBV5-1	CASSQSSDIQYF	TGCGCCAGCAGCCAATCATCGGACATTCAGTACTTC
TRBD1	TRBJ1-2	NA	TRBV12-5	CASGLAGQGGYTF	TGTGCTAGTGGTTTGGCCGGACAGGGGGGCTACACCTTC
NA	TRBJ2-1	NA	TRBV2	CASSPGGRGGSNEQFF	TGTGCCAGCAGCCCAGGGGGGAGGGGGGGCTCTAATGAGCAGTTCTTC
NA	TRBJ1-2	NA	TRBV7-9	CASSSATDYGYTF	TGTGCCAGCAGCTCGGCCACGGACTATGGCTACACCTTC
TRBD1	TRBJ1-2	NA	TRBV7-2	CASSSLDRSYGYTF	TGTGCCAGCAGCTCGCTGGACAGGAGCTATGGCTACACCTTC
TRBD2	TRBJ2-2	NA	TRBV7-6	CASRLLAGGTGELFF	TGTGCCAGCAGATTACTAGCGGGGGGGACCGGGGAGCTGTTTTTT
TRBD1	TRBJ1-2	NA	TRBV5-1	CASSFPGTGGQKGGYTF	TGCGCCAGCAGCTTCCCCGGGACAGGAGGCCAAAAGGGGGGCTACACCTTC
TRBD2	TRBJ2-5	NA	TRBV5-1	CASRVTSGGPGAQYF	TGCGCCAGCAGAGTGACTAGCGGGGGGCCTGGGGCCCAGTACTTC
TRBD1	TRBJ2-7	NA	TRBV6-5	CASSLDRGGPNEQYF	TGTGCCAGCAGTTTAGACAGAGGGGGCCCGAACGAGCAGTACTTC
NA	TRBJ2-7	NA	TRBV4-1	CASSQDHWGASSYEQYF	TGCGCCAGCAGCCAAGATCATTGGGGGGCGAGCTCCTACGAGCAGTACTTC
NA	TRBJ2-5	NA	TRBV7-3	CASGTSHQETQYF	TGTGCCAGCGGGACTTCACACCAAGAGACCCAGTACTTC
NA	TRBJ1-2	NA	TRBV7-8	CASSLVTENYGYTF	TGTGCCAGCAGCTTAGTTACGGAGAACTATGGCTACACCTTC
NA	TRBJ1-5	NA	TRBV5-4	CASSLGASQPQHF	TGTGCCAGCAGCTTGGGTGCGTCGCAGCCCCAGCATTTT
NA	TRBJ1-3	NA	TRBV19	CASRLRGDISGNTIYF	TGTGCCAGTAGACTCAGGGGAGATATCTCTGGAAACACCATATATTTT
NA	TRBJ2-2	once	TRBV7-8	CASSLASNTGELFF	TGTGCCAGCAGCTTGGCCTCGAACACCGGGGAGCTGTTTTTT
NA	TRBJ1-2	NA	TRBV7-2	CASREGVWNYGYTF	TGTGCCAGCAGGGAGGGGGTATGGAACTATGGCTACACCTTC
NA	TRBJ2-7	NA	TRBV7-9	CASSSDVSYEQYF	TGTGCCAGCAGCTCAGACGTCTCCTACGAGCAGTACTTC
TRBD2	TRBJ2-7	NA	TRBV6-5	CASSTRGEFYEQYF	TGTGCCAGCTCAACCCGGGGGGAGTTTTACGAGCAGTACTTC
TRBD1	TRBJ1-2	NA	TRBV18	CASSTRQGVDGYTF	TGTGCCAGCTCAACTCGACAGGGGGTTGATGGCTACACCTTC
TRBD1	TRBJ2-7	once	TRBV19	CASSIATGGSYEQYF	TGTGCCAGTAGTATAGCTACAGGGGGCTCCTACGAGCAGTACTTC
NA	TRBJ2-1	NA	TRBV18	CASSPNGYNEQFF	TGTGCCAGCTCACCAAACGGATACAATGAGCAGTTCTTC
NA	TRBJ2-3	NA	TRBV2	CASKRTTDTQYF	TGTGCCAGCAAAAGGACAACAGATACGCAGTATTTT
NA	TRBJ2-7	once	TRBV2	CASSYPDEQYF	TGTGCCAGCAGTTACCCGGACGAGCAGTACTTC
NA	TRBJ1-3	NA	TRBV12-5	CASAPGDIRNTIYF	TGTGCTAGTGCCCCCGGGGACATACGAAACACCATATATTTT
NA	TRBJ2-3	few	TRBV19	CASSRTLRTDTQYF	TGTGCCAGTAGTAGAACTCTTCGGACAGATACGCAGTATTTT